The clone carrying this T cell receptor beta chain was observed many times. As yet, its antigen is unknown. The data are from a study of response to subunit inactivated influenza vaccine. General study points: The authors suggested that every seasonal influenza vaccination recruits few new T cells.

Trimming took 1 base from V and 4 from J, leaving 13 bases between them. The CDR3 is 14 amino acids. Germline V lookup: CDR1 SQVTM, CDR2 ANQGSEA. TCRdb re-derived calls from the RT-PCR reads in MiXCR, one entry per CDR3 protein. This sample has roughly 710,000 distinct CDR3 sequences, with about 14% found just once. The chain couples TRBV29-1 to TRBJ2-5; D is perhaps TRBD1 (6 bases). The receptor comes from a man aged 50-60 years who received an inactivated influenza vaccine. The input for sequencing was PBMCs from blood, taken 14 days before vaccination. The CDR3 is CSVEGQQGGETQYF. Written as DNA, the CDR3 is TGCAGCGTTGAAGGCCAACAGGGTGGAGAGACCCAGTACTTC.